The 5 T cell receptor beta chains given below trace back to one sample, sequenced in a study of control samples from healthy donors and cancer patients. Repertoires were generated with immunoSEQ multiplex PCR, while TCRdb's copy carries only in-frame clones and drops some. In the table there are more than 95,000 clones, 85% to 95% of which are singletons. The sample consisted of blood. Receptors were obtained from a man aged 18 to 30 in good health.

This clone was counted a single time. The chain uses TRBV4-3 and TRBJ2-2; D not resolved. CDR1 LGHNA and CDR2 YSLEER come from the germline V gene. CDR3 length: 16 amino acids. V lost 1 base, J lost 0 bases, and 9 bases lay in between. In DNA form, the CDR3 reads TGCGCCAGCAGCCAAGGGGTCCCCCCGAACACCGGGGAGCTGTTTTTT. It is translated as CASSQGVPPNTGELFF.

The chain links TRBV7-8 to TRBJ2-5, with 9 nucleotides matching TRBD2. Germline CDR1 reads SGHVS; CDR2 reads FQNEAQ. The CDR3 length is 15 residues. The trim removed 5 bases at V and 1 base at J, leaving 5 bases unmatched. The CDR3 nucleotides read TGTGCCAGCAGCCTGCCGACTAGCGGCCAAGAGACCCAGTACTTC. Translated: CASSLPTSGQETQYF.

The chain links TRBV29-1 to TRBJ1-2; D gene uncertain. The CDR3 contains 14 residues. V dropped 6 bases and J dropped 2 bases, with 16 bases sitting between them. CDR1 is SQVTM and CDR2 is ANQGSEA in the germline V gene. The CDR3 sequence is CSVERVELNYGYTF. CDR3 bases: TGCAGCGTAGAAAGGGTAGAGTTAAACTATGGCTACACCTTC.

CDR3 protein: CASSLVAGGQPEQYF. The CDR3 DNA reads TGTGCCAGCAGCTTAGTGGCGGGGGGGCAACCCGAGCAGTACTTC. The V gene is TRBV13, the J gene TRBJ2-7; 9 bases agree with TRBD2. Germline CDR1 PRHDT, CDR2 FYEKMQ (reference sequence). The CDR3 is 15 residues long. Trimming at V came to 1 base and at J to 6 bases, leaving 7 bases not matched to a gene.

As DNA, the CDR3 is TGTGCCAGCAGCTTGGGGACTAGCGGCACAGATACGCAGTATTTT. This gives the protein CASSLGTSGTDTQYF. This chain connects TRBV5-4 to TRBJ2-3, with 9 bases matching TRBD2. The CDR3 length is 15 residues. Germline loops: CDR1 SGHNT, CDR2 YYREEE (reference sequence). J gave up 1 base and V 0 bases, and 0 bases lay outside the gene matches.